These 2 T cell receptor beta chains came from one sample sequenced in a study of cytomegalovirus exposure and HLA in healthy donors. This PCR relied on a set of 60 Vbeta primers and 13 Jbeta primers. Measured with immunoSEQ multiplex PCR; TCRdb has only the in-frame clones, and not every one. Of approximately 160,000 clones in the sample, about three quarters are singletons; the top ten hold around 0.7%. Sequenced sample: PBMCs. The receptors originated from a male donor in good health and CMV-seronegative.

This clone came up a few times. This same CDR3 is encoded by further DNA sequences in the sample. The rearrangement links TRBV7-9 to TRBJ1-5; TRBD1 might be the D (5 bases). The V end lost 5 bases, the J end lost 4 bases, and 12 bases lay between the germline ends. The CDR3 extends over 14 amino acids. Germline assignment: CDR1 SEHNR and CDR2 FQNEAQ (reference sequence). CDR3 protein: CASSPWQGNQPQHF. CDR3 coding DNA: TGTGCCAGCAGCCCTTGGCAGGGAAATCAGCCCCAGCATTTT.

The genes are TRBV6-1 and TRBJ1-1; 10 bases agree with TRBD1. CDR1 and CDR2 (germline): MNHNS, SASEGT. V trimming: 6 bases; J trimming: 5 bases; junction bases outside the gene matches: 6. The CDR3 contains 14 residues. This CDR3 is CASSPGQGWTEAFF. The CDR3 DNA is TGTGCCAGCAGCCCGGGACAGGGGTGGACTGAAGCTTTCTTT.